This TCR beta chain was obtained from a study of T cell repertoires in cytomegalovirus infection. As for the study in general: Signatures in public TCR beta sequences pointed to both CMV infection and matching HLA type.

The study's findings and limits: Carriers of CMV plus the relevant HLA were identified by cumulative public TCR beta family frequency. Dominant in the ex vivo response were TCR beta clonotypes restricted by HLA-C and specific for CMV.

For this clonotype: Its antigen is still unknown.

The CDR3 runs 14 residues. From germline, CDR1 is SGHNT and CDR2 YYREEE (reference sequence). V was pared by 6 bases and J by 5 bases, with 14 bases between. One entry per CDR3 protein results from TCRdb running MiXCR on the reads. Of about 530,000 distinct CDR3 sequences listed, approximately 25% are singletons. The chain carries TRBV5-4 and TRBJ1-4, with D uncertain. The origin of this receptor is a human donor in good health (CMV status not recorded). Some clones in this sample may be carry-over from other donors' samples. The sample was PBMCs. CDR3 in amino acids: CASTIDNGNEKLFF. As DNA, the CDR3 is TGTGCCAGCACCATTGACAATGGAAATGAAAAACTGTTTTTT. Filled out from reference TRBV5-4 and TRBJ1-4, the complete variable domain reads ETGVTQSPTHLIKTRGQQVTLRCSSQSGHNTVSWYQQALGQGPQFIFQYYREEENGRGNFPPRFSGLQFPNYSSELNVNALELDDSALYLCASTIDNGNEKLFFGSGTQLSVL.